Shown below are 26 T cell receptor beta chains from a single sample sequenced in a study of beta chain features in type 1 diabetes. The sequenced template was cDNA made from the entire isolated RNA. Produced via immunoSEQ multiplex PCR; TCRdb's table is partial and in-frame only. The profile covers about 150,000 clones, with 40% to 55% appearing a single time and roughly 0.42% taken by the ten largest. The sample was Tregs from blood. Source of these receptors: a man younger than 35 in good health.

The rearrangement joins TRBV7-2 to TRBJ2-7; 8 nucleotides line up with TRBD1. The V segment lost 5 bases and the J segment 2 bases; nucleotides outside the gene matches: 8. Germline-derived CDR1 and CDR2 are SGHTA and FQGNSA. This CDR3 spans 15 amino acids. The CDR3 reads CASSLDRGVTYEQYF. The CDR3 DNA reads TGTGCCAGCAGCCTAGACAGGGGCGTTACCTACGAGCAGTACTTC.

The chain carries TRBV18 and TRBJ2-1; TRBD1 aligns across 7 bases. In germline, CDR1 is KGHSH, CDR2 LQKENI. Trimming cost V 3 bases and J 11 bases; bases outside gene matches: 1. This CDR3 region has 11 residues. CDR3 protein: CASSPDRKQFF. The CDR3 nucleotides read TGTGCCAGCTCACCGGACAGGAAGCAGTTCTTC.

This clone came up a few times. The rearrangement uses TRBV7-2 and TRBJ1-1; 7 bases map to TRBD1. Trimming cost V 4 bases and J 7 bases; bases outside gene matches: 6. Germline CDR1 reads SGHTA; CDR2 reads FQGNSA. The CDR3 is made up of 13 amino acids. CDR3 sequence reads: CASSSWGQFEAFF. Written as DNA, the CDR3 is TGTGCCAGCAGCTCCTGGGGACAGTTTGAAGCTTTCTTT. The full variable domain, its missing parts supplied by reference TRBV7-2 and TRBJ1-1, is GAGVSQSPSNKVTEKGKDVELRCDPISGHTALYWYRQSLGQGLEFLIYFQGNSAPDKSGLPSDRFSAERTGGSVSTLTIQRTQQEDSAVYLCASSSWGQFEAFFGQGTRLTVV.

The chain joins TRBV5-5 to TRBJ2-7; perhaps TRBD1 as D (5 bases). The ends were cut back, 4 bases at V and 1 base at J, with 9 bases in the middle. This CDR3 spans 13 amino acids. Germline V lookup: CDR1 SGHKS, CDR2 YYEKEE (reference sequence). CDR3 amino acids: CASSVTASYEQYF. In DNA form, the CDR3 reads TGTGCCAGCAGCGTGACAGCGTCCTACGAGCAGTACTTC.

This chain joins TRBV18 and TRBJ1-1; 10 positions agree with TRBD1. This CDR3 contains 17 residues. Germline trimming cut 1 base from V and 5 bases from J; bases unmatched to any gene: 10. From germline, CDR1 is KGHSH and CDR2 LQKENI. CDR3 bases: TGTGCCAGCTCACCACTATGGGGGACAGGGGCACGGACTGAAGCTTTCTTT. Protein product: CASSPLWGTGARTEAFF.

This clone has just one count. CDR3 residues: CASSQLEGETQYF. As DNA, the CDR3 is TGCGCCAGCAGCCAACTAGAAGGAGAGACCCAGTACTTC. V usage is TRBV4-1 and J usage is TRBJ2-5; D gene unclear. There are 13 residues in the CDR3. Germline lookup yields CDR1 MGHRA and CDR2 YSYEKL. V was cut by 2 bases and J by 4 bases, with 8 bases left in between.

The chain carries TRBV2 and TRBJ1-1; TRBD1 aligns across 10 bases. The germline CDR1 and CDR2 sequences are SNHLY and FYNNEI. The length of the CDR3 is 15 residues. V lost 5 bases to trimming and J lost 6 bases; unmatched junction nucleotides: 9. The CDR3 is CASSFDRGLNPEAFF. Here the CDR3 DNA reads TGTGCCAGCAGTTTCGACAGGGGGCTGAATCCTGAAGCTTTCTTT.

This clone occurred once. This sequence joins TRBV7-2 and TRBJ2-7; 8 nucleotides line up with TRBD2. This CDR3 is built from 14 residues. Trimming cost V 6 bases and J 6 bases; bases outside gene matches: 10. Germline loops: CDR1 SGHTA, CDR2 FQGNSA. In DNA form, the CDR3 reads TGTGCCAGCAGGAGAACTAGCGGTCCTCTCGAGCAGTACTTC. This translates into CASRRTSGPLEQYF.

This clone was observed a few times. This sequence joins TRBV2 and TRBJ2-7; 12 bases align to TRBD2. The CDR3 loop spans 16 amino acids. Germline CDR1 and CDR2: SNHLY and FYNNEI. Trimming cost V 6 bases and J 0 bases; bases outside gene matches: 6. The CDR3 loop reads CASSKGLAGSSYEQYF. CDR3 nucleotides: TGTGCCAGCAGCAAAGGACTAGCGGGGAGCTCCTACGAGCAGTACTTC.

The V call is TRBV7-9, the J call TRBJ1-1; D ambiguous. Germline-derived CDR1 and CDR2 are SEHNR and FQNEAQ (reference sequence). This CDR3 is 11 amino acids long. V was trimmed by 5 bases and J by 12 bases, leaving 13 bases between them. The CDR3 reads CASSRWEEPFF. The CDR3 DNA follows: TGTGCCAGCAGCCGTTGGGAGGAACCTTTCTTT.

This sequence joins TRBV5-1 and TRBJ2-7; D not certain. The CDR3 is 11 amino acids. V dropped 3 bases and J dropped 7 bases, with 8 bases sitting between them. Germline V CDR1 and CDR2: SGHRS, YFSETQ. CDR3 amino acids: CASSSSTEQYF. In nucleotides, the CDR3 is TGCGCCAGCAGCTCATCTACTGAGCAGTACTTC.

This sequence joins TRBV5-1 and TRBJ2-7, with D uncertain. The CDR3 covers 13 residues. V gave up 0 bases and J gave up 3 bases, with 7 bases separating them. In germline, CDR1 is SGHRS, CDR2 YFSETQ. This CDR3 is CASSLGQFYEQYF. In nucleotides, the CDR3 is TGCGCCAGCAGCTTGGGGCAGTTCTACGAGCAGTACTTC.

The chain carries TRBV28 and TRBJ2-7; possibly TRBD2 for D (7 bases). The CDR3 contains 15 residues. Trimming took off 4 bases at V and 5 bases at J, with 18 bases between the two ends. CDR1 is MDHEN, CDR2 SYDVKM, per germline. The CDR3 is CASSYPGGGANEQYF. CDR3 DNA: TGTGCCAGCAGTTACCCCGGTGGGGGGGCGAACGAGCAGTACTTC.

The chain joins TRBV5-4 to TRBJ2-7; the D gene is possibly TRBD1 (5 bases). The germline CDR1 and CDR2 sequences are SGHNT and YYREEE (reference sequence). The CDR3 totals 14 residues. The ends were cut back, 0 bases at V and 4 bases at J, with 11 bases in the middle. CDR3 in DNA: TGTGCCAGCAGCTTGGAGGCACAGGCGTACGAGCAGTACTTC. Encoded protein: CASSLEAQAYEQYF.

This clone has only one observation. The chain couples TRBV19 to TRBJ2-2; 9 nucleotides agree with TRBD1. The CDR3 sequence is 14 residues long. V gave up 5 bases and J gave up 5 bases; unmatched junction bases: 3. CDR1 and CDR2 (germline): LNHDA, SQIVND (reference sequence). The CDR3 sequence is CASSSGTGTGELFF. The CDR3 region has the DNA TGTGCCAGTAGTTCCGGGACAGGGACCGGGGAGCTGTTTTTT.

The rearrangement links TRBV27 to TRBJ1-1, with 8 bases lining up with TRBD1. Trimming removed 5 bases from V and 4 bases from J; junction bases left unmatched: 6. This CDR3 comprises 14 residues. CDR1 is MNHEY and CDR2 is SMNVEV in the germline V gene (reference sequence). CDR3 amino acids: CASSPTDRGTEAFF. The CDR3 nucleotides read TGTGCCAGCAGTCCCACCGACAGGGGCACTGAAGCTTTCTTT.

The rearrangement links TRBV5-1 to TRBJ1-1; 8 nucleotides agree with TRBD1. The ends lost 0 bases at V and 1 base at J; junction bases unmatched: 14. The CDR3 is made up of 19 amino acids. Germline lookup yields CDR1 SGHRS and CDR2 YFSETQ. This chain's CDR3 is CASSLEIFQQGARNTEAFF. Written as DNA, the CDR3 is TGCGCCAGCAGCTTGGAGATCTTCCAGCAGGGGGCCAGGAACACTGAAGCTTTCTTT. The full variable domain, in which reference TRBV5-1 and TRBJ1-1 provide the parts outside the CDR3, is KAGVTQTPRYLIKTRGQQVTLSCSPISGHRSVSWYQQTPGQGLQFLFEYFSETQRNKGNFPGRFSGRQFSNSRSEMNVSTLELGDSALYLCASSLEIFQQGARNTEAFFGQGTRLTVV.

This chain joins TRBV5-6 and TRBJ2-3; D is unresolved. In germline, CDR1 is SGHDT, CDR2 YYEEEE. The length of the CDR3 is 13 residues. The V gene lost 1 base and the J gene lost 1 base, with 4 bases spanning the gap. The CDR3 DNA is TGTGCCAGCAGCTTGTCCGGCACAGATACGCAGTATTTT. Protein: CASSLSGTDTQYF.

This clone showed up just a few times. The genes are TRBV5-1 and TRBJ1-1; perhaps TRBD1 as D (6 bases). Trimming left V 5 bases short and J 4 bases short, with 15 bases between. The CDR3 length is 14 residues. The germline gives CDR1 SGHRS, CDR2 YFSETQ. DNA for the CDR3: TGCGCCAGCAGTTACACACAGGGTGCCACTGAAGCTTTCTTT. Residues: CASSYTQGATEAFF.

This chain connects TRBV27 to TRBJ1-5; D not certain. Germline V gene data show CDR1 as MNHEY and CDR2 as SMNVEV (reference sequence). CDR3 size: 13 residues. The V end lost 2 bases, the J end lost 6 bases, and 8 bases lay between the germline ends. The CDR3 DNA follows: TGTGCCAGCAGTTTAACGGGGATTCAGCCCCAGCATTTT. It codes for CASSLTGIQPQHF.

This clone was seen at least ten times. The genes are TRBV18 and TRBJ2-3, with D hard to call. Germline CDR1 KGHSH, CDR2 LQKENI. V was trimmed by 3 bases and J by 2 bases, leaving 3 bases between them. This CDR3 has 12 residues. CDR3 amino acids: CASSPNTDTQYF. The DNA for the CDR3 is TGTGCCAGCTCACCTAACACAGATACGCAGTATTTT.

V gene TRBV19 combines with J gene TRBJ2-7, with D tentatively TRBD1 (5 bases). The V gene's germline CDR1 is LNHDA and CDR2 SQIVND (reference sequence). V gave up 4 bases and J gave up 6 bases, with 19 bases separating them. The CDR3 consists of 15 residues. CDR3 in DNA: TGTGCCAGTAGTACGACAGCCTCGTTGTCTTCCGAGCAGTACTTC. Its translation is CASSTTASLSSEQYF.

V usage is TRBV19 and J usage is TRBJ1-2; 8 positions agree with TRBD1. Losses at the gene ends were 9 bases for V and 4 bases for J; bases not matched to a gene: 7. Per the germline V gene, CDR1 is LNHDA and CDR2 is SQIVND (reference sequence). The CDR3 has 13 residues. CDR3 region: CASHSGTGYGYTF. CDR3 sequence (DNA): TGTGCCAGCCACTCCGGGACAGGCTATGGCTACACCTTC.

The V and J genes are TRBV5-1 and TRBJ2-2; TRBD1 agrees at 7 bases. Per the germline V gene, CDR1 is SGHRS and CDR2 is YFSETQ. The CDR3 sequence is 15 residues long. Unmatched junction bases numbered 5, after V lost 4 bases and J lost 2 bases. The CDR3 DNA is TGCGCCAGCAGCCCCGGGACAGCAAACACCGGGGAGCTGTTTTTT. Its translation: CASSPGTANTGELFF.

This sequence joins TRBV7-3 and TRBJ2-1; no firm D call. This CDR3 spans 13 amino acids. The ends were cut back, 1 base at V and 9 bases at J, with 10 bases in the middle. Germline lookup yields CDR1 SGHTA and CDR2 FQGTGA. The CDR3 loop is CASSLIPAGEQFF. DNA for the CDR3: TGTGCCAGCAGCTTAATCCCAGCAGGTGAGCAGTTCTTC. The whole variable domain, remainder taken from reference TRBV7-3 and TRBJ2-1, is GAGVSQTPSNKVTEKGKYVELRCDPISGHTALYWYRQSLGQGPEFLIYFQGTGAADDSGLPNDRFFAVRPEGSVSTLKIQRTERGDSAVYLCASSLIPAGEQFFGPGTRLTVL.

The chain combines TRBV6-1 with TRBJ1-5; possible D gene TRBD1, 6 bases. Germline V gene lookup returns CDR1 MNHNS and CDR2 SASEGT. V was trimmed by 6 bases and J by 7 bases, leaving 19 bases between them. The CDR3 consists of 15 residues. The CDR3 here is CASRRMAGVHQPQHF. In DNA, the CDR3 is TGTGCCAGCAGAAGAATGGCAGGGGTGCACCAGCCCCAGCATTTT.